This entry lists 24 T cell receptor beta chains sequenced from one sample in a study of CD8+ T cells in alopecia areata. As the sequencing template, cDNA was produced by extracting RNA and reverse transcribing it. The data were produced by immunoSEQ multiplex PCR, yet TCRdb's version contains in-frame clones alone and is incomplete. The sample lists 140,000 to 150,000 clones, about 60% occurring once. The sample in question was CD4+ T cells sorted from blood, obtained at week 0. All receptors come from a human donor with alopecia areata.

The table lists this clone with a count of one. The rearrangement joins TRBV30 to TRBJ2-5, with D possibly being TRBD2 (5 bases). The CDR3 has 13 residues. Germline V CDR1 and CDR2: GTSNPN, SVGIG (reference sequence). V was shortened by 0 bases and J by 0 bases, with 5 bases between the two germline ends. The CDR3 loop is CAWSVEDQETQYF. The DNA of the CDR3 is TGTGCCTGGAGTGTGGAGGACCAAGAGACCCAGTACTTC.

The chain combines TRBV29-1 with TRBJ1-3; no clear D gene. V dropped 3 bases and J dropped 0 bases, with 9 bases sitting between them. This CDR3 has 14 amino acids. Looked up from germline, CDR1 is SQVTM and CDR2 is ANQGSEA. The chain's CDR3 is CSVDTGISGNTIYF. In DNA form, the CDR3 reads TGCAGCGTTGATACGGGGATCTCTGGAAACACCATATATTTT.

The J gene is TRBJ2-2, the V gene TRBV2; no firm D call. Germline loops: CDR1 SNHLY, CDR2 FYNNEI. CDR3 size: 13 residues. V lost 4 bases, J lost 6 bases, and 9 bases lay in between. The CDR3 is CASSGPVAGELFF. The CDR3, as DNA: TGTGCCAGCAGTGGTCCGGTCGCCGGGGAGCTGTTTTTT.

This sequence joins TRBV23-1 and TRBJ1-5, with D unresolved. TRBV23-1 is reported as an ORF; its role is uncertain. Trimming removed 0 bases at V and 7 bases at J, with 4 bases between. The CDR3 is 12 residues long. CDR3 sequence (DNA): TGCGCCAGCAGTCAATCTTGCCAGCCCCAGCATTTT. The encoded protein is CASSQSCQPQHF.

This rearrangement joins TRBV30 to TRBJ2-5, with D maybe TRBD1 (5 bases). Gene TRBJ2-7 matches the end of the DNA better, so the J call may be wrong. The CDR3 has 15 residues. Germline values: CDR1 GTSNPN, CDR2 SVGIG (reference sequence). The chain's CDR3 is CAWSVSGKRSYEQYF. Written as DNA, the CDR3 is TGTGCCTGGAGTGTGTCAGGGAAAAGGTCCTACGAGCAGTACTTC.

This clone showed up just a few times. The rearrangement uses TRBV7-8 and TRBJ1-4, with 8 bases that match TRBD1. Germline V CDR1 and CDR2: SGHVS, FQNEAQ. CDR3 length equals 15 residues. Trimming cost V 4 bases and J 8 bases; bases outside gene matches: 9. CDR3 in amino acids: CASSSRQGREEKLFF. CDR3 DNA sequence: TGTGCCAGCAGCTCCCGACAGGGGCGGGAGGAAAAACTGTTTTTT.

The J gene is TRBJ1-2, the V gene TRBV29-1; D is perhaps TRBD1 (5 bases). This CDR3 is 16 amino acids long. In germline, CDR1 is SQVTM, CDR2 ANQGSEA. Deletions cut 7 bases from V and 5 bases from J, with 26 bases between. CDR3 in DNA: TGCAGCGCACAAACTGCCATCGGGACCGAAGATTATGGCTACACCTTC. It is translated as CSAQTAIGTEDYGYTF.

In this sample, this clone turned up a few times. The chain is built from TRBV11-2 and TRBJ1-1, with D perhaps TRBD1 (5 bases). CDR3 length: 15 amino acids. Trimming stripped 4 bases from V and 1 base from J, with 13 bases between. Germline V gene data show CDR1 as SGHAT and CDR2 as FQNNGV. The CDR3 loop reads CASSSRQTRNTEAFF. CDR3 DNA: TGTGCCAGCAGCTCCCGACAGACACGGAACACTGAAGCTTTCTTT.

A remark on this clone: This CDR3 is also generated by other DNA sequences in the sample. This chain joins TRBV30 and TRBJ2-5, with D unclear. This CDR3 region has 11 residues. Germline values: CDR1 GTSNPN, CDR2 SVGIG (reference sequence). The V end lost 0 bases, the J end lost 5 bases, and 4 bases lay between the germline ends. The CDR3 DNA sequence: TGTGCCTGGAGTGTACGGGAGACCCAGTACTTC. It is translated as CAWSVRETQYF. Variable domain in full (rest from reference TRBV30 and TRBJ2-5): SQTIHQWPATLVQPVGSPLSLECTVEGTSNPNLYWYRQAAGRGLQLLFYSVGIGQISSEVPQNLSASRPQDRQFILSSKKLLLSDSGFYLCAWSVRETQYFGPGTRLLVL.

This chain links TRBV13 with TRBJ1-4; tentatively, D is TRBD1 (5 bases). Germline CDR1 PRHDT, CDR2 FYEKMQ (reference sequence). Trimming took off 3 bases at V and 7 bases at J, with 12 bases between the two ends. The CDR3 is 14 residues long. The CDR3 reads CASSLRGSGEKLFF. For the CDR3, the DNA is TGTGCCAGCAGCTTGAGGGGCTCTGGTGAAAAACTGTTTTTT.

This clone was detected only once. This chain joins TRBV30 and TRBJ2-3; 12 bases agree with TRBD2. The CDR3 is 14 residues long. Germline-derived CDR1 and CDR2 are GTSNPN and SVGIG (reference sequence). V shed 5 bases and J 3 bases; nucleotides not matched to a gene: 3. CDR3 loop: CAWETSGGTDTQYF. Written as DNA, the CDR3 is TGTGCCTGGGAGACTAGCGGGGGTACAGATACGCAGTATTTT.

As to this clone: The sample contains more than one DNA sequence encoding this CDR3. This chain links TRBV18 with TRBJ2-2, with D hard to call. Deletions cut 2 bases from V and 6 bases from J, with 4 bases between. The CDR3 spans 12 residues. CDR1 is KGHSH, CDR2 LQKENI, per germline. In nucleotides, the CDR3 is TGTGCCAGCTCACCAGAGGCCGGGGAGCTGTTTTTT. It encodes CASSPEAGELFF.

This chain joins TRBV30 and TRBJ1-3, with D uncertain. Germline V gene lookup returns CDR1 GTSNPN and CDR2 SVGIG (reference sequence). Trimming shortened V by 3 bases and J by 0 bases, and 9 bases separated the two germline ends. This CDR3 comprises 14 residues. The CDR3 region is CAWSGGFSGNTIYF. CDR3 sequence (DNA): TGTGCCTGGAGCGGAGGTTTCTCTGGAAACACCATATATTTT. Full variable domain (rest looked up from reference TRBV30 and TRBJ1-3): SQTIHQWPATLVQPVGSPLSLECTVEGTSNPNLYWYRQAAGRGLQLLFYSVGIGQISSEVPQNLSASRPQDRQFILSSKKLLLSDSGFYLCAWSGGFSGNTIYFGEGSWLTVV.

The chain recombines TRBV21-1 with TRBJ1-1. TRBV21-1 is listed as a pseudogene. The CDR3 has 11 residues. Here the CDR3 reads CASSKVVFDFF. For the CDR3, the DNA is TGTGCCAGCAGCAAAGTAGTGTTTGACTTCTTT.

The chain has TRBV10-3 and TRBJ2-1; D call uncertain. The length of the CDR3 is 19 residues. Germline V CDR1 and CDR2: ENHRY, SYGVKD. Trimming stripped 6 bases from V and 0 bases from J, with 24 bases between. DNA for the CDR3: TGTGCCATCAGGCCCGAAGACCCACAGCCGGCGAACTCCTACAATGAGCAGTTCTTC. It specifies CAIRPEDPQPANSYNEQFF.

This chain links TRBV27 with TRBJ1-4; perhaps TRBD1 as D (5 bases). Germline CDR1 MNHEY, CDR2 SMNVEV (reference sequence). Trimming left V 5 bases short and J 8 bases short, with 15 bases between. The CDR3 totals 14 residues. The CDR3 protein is CASSARGVREKLFF. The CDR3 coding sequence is TGTGCCAGCAGTGCGAGGGGAGTGAGGGAAAAACTGTTTTTT.

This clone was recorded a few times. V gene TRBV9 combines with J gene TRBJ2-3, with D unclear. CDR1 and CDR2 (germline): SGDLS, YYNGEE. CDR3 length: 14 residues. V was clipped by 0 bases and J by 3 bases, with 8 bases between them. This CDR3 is CASSVGTPTDTQYF. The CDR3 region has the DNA TGTGCCAGCAGCGTAGGCACTCCTACAGATACGCAGTATTTT.

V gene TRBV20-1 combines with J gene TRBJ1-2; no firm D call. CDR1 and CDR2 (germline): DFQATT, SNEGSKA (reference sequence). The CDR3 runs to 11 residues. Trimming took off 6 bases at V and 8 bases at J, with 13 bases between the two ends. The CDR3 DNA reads TGCAGTGCCCCTCCCTGGTGGGGCTACACCTTC. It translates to CSAPPWWGYTF.

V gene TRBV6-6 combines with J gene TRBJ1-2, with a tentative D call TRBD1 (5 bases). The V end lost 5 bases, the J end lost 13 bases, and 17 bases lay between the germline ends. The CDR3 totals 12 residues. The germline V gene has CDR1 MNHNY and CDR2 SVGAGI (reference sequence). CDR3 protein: CASSGPSGSSTF. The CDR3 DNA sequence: TGTGCCAGCAGTGGGCCCTCAGGGTCCTCCACCTTC.

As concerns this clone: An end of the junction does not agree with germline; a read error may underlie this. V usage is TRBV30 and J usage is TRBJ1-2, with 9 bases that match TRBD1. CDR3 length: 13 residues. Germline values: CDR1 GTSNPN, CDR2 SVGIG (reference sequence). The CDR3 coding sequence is TGTGCCTGGAGGTCTCACCCGGGACAGGGTAGCTTCTTC. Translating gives CAWRSHPGQGSFF.

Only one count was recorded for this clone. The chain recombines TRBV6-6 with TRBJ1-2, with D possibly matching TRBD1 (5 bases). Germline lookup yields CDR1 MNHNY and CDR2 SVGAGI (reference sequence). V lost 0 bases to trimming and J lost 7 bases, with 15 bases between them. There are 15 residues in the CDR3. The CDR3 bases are TGTGCCAGCAGTTACTCGATATCGGGGGAGGGTGGCTACACCTTC. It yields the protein CASSYSISGEGGYTF.

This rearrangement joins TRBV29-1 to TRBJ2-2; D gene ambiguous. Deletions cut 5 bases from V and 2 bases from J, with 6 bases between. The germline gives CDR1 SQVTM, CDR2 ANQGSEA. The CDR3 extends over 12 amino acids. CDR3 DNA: TGCAGCGTTCGTTTCAACACCGGGGAGCTGTTTTTT. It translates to CSVRFNTGELFF.

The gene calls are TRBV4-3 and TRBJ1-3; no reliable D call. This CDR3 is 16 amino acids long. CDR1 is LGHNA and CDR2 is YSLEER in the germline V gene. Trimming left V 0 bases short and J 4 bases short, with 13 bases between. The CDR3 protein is CASSQDSPAGGNTIYF. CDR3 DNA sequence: TGCGCCAGCAGCCAAGATAGTCCGGCGGGCGGAAACACCATATATTTT.

The CDR3 sequence is CAISEPDKYNEQFF. The CDR3 DNA sequence: TGTGCCATCAGTGAGCCCGACAAATACAATGAGCAGTTCTTC. The rearrangement links TRBV10-3 to TRBJ2-1; no clear D gene. Germline assignment: CDR1 ENHRY and CDR2 SYGVKD. V was clipped by 2 bases and J by 4 bases, with 9 bases between them. The CDR3 loop spans 14 amino acids.